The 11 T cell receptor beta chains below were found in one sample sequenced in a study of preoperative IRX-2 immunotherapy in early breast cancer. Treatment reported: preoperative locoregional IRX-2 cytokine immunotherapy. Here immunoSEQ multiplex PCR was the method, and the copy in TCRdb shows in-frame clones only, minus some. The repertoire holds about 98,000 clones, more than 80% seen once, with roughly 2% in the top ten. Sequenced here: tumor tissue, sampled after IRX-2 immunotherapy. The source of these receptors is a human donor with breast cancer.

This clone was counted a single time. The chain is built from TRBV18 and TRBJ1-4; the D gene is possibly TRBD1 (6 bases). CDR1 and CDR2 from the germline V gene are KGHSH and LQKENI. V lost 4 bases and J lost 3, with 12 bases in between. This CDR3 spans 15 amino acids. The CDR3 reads CASSLRQAPNEKLFF. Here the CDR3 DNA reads TGTGCCAGCTCACTTCGACAGGCCCCTAATGAAAAACTGTTTTTT.

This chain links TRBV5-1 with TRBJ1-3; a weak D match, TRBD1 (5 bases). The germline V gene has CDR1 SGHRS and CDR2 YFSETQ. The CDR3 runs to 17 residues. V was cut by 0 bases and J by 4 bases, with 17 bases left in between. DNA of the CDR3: TGCGCCAGCAGCTTGGGTATCCAGGGATTTGTCGGAAACACCATATATTTT. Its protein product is CASSLGIQGFVGNTIYF.

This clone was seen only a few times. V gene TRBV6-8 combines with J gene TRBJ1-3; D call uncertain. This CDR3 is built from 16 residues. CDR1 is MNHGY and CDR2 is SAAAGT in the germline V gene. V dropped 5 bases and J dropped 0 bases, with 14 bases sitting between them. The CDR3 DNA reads TGTGCCAGCAGTCAGCGAGGCTCCCGCTCTGGAAACACCATATATTTT. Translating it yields CASSQRGSRSGNTIYF.

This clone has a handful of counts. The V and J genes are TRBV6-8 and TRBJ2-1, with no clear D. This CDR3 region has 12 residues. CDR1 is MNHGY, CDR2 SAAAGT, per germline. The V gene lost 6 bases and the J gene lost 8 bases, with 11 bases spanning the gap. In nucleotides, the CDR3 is TGTGCCAGCAGCCTACTCAGCGATGAGCAGTTCTTC. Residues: CASSLLSDEQFF.

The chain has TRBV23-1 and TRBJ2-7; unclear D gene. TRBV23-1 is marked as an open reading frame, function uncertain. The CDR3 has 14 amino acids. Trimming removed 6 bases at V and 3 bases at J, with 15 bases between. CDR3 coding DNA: TGCGCCAGCAGCCAAGATAGAGGTCTCTACGAGCAGTACTTC. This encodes CASSQDRGLYEQYF.

This chain's CDR3 is CASSPNAGTGGNSPLHF. Written as DNA, the CDR3 is TGTGCCAGTAGTCCCAATGCCGGGACAGGGGGGAATTCACCCCTCCACTTT. This rearrangement joins TRBV19 to TRBJ1-6; TRBD1 matches 11 bases. Germline CDR1 is LNHDA and CDR2 is SQIVND (reference sequence). V lost 5 bases to trimming and J lost 7 bases; unmatched junction nucleotides: 10. This CDR3 is 17 amino acids long.

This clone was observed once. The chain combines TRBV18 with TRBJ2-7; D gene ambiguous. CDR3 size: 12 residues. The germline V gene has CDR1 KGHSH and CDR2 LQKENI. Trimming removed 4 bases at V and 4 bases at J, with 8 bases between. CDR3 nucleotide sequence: TGTGCCAGCTCACGAGATATTTACGAGCAGTACTTC. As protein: CASSRDIYEQYF.

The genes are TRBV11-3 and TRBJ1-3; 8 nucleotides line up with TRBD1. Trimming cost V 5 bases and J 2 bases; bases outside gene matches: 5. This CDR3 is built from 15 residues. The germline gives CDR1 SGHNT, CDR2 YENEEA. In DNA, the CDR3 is TGTGCCAGCAGCCACAGGGGGAAACCTGGAAACACCATATATTTT. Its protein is CASSHRGKPGNTIYF.

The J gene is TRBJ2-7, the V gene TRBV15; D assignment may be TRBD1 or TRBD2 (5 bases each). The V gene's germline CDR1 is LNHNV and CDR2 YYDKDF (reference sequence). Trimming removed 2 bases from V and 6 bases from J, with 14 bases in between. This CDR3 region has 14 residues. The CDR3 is CATSRSGTYSEQYF. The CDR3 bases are TGTGCCACCAGCAGATCCGGGACCTACTCCGAGCAGTACTTC.

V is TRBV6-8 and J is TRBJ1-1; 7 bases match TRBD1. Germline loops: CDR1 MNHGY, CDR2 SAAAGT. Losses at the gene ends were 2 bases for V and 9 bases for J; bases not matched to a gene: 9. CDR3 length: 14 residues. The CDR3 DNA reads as TGTGCCAGCAGTTACGACAGGGCCACCCTAAAAGCTTTCTTT. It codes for CASSYDRATLKAFF.

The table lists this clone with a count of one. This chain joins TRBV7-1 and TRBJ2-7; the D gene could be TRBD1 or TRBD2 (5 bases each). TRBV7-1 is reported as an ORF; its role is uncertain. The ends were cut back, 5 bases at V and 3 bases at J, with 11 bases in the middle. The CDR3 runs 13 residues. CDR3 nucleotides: TGTGCCAGCAGCCCGGGACCGGTCTACGAGCAGTACTTC. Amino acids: CASSPGPVYEQYF.